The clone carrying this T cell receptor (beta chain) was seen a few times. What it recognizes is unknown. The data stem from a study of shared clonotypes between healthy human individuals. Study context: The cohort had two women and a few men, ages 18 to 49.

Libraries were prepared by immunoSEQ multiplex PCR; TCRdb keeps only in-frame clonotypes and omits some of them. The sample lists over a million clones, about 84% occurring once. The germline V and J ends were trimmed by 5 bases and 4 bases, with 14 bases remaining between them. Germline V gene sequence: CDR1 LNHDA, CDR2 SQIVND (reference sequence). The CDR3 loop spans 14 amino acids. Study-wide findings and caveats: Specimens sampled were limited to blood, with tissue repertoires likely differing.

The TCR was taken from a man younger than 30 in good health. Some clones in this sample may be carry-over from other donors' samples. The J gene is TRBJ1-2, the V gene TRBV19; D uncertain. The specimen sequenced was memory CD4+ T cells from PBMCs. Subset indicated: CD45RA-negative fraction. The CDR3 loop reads CASSVPRTAYGYTF. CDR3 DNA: TGTGCCAGTAGTGTCCCCAGAACGGCCTATGGCTACACCTTC.